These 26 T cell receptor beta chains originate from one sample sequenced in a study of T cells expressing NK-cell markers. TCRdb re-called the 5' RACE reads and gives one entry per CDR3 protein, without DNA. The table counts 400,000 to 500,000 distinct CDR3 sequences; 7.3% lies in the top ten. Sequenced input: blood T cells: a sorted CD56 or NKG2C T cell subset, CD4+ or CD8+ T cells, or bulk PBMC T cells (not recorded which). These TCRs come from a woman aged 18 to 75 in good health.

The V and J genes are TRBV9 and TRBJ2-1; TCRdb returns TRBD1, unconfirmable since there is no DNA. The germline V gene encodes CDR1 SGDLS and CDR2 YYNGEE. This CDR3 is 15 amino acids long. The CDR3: CASSVAGGSYNEQFF.

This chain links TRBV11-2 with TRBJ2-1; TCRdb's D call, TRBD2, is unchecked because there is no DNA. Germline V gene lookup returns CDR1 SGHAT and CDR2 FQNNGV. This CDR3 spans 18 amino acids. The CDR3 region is CASSLGPSGSLWDNEQFF. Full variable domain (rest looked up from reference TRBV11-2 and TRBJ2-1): EAGVAQSPRYKIIEKRQSVAFWCNPISGHATLYWYQQILGQGPKLLIQFQNNGVVDDSQLPKDRFSAERLKGVDSTLKIQPAKLEDSAVYLCASSLGPSGSLWDNEQFFGPGTRLTVL.

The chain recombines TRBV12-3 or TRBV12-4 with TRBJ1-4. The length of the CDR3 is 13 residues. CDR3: CASSSGIEEKLFF.

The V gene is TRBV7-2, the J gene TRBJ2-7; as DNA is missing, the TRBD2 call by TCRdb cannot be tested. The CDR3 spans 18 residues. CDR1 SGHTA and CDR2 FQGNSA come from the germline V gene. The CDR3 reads CASSLAAGTSGSSYEQYF. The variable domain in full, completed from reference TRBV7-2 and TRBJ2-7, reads GAGVSQSPSNKVTEKGKDVELRCDPISGHTALYWYRQSLGQGLEFLIYFQGNSAPDKSGLPSDRFSAERTGGSVSTLTIQRTQQEDSAVYLCASSLAAGTSGSSYEQYFGPGTRLTVT.

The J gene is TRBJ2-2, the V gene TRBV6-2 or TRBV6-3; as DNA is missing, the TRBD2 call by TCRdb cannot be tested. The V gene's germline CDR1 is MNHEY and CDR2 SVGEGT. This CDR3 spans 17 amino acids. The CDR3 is CASRARLAGVNTGELFF.

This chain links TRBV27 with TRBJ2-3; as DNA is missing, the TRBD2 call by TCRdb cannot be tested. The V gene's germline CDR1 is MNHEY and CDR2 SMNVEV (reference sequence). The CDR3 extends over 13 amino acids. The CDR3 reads CASSSRLADTQYF.

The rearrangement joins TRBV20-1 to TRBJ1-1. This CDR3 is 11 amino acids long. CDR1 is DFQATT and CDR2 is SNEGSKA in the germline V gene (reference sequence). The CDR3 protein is CSVTFHTEAFF.

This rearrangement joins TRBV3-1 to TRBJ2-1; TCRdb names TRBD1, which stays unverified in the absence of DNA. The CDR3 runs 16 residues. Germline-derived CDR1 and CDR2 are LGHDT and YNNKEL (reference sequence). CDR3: CASSQEGEARYNEQFF.

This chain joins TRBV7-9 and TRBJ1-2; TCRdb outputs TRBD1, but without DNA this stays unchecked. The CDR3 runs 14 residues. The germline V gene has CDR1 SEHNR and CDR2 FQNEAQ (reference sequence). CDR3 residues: CASSPSGGGEGYTF.

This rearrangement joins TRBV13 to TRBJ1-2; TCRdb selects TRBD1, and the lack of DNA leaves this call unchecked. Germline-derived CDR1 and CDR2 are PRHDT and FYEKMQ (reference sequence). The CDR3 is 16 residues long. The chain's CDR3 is CASSLFKAGGNYGYTF.

This chain's CDR3 is CASSLEELGQGGQFF. This chain connects TRBV7-2 to TRBJ2-1; TCRdb reports TRBD1, a call that lacks DNA to check it against. The germline V gene encodes CDR1 SGHTA and CDR2 FQGNSA. The CDR3 length is 15 residues.

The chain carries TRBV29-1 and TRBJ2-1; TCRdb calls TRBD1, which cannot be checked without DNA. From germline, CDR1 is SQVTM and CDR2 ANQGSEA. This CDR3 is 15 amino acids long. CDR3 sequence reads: CSVEPRAGGSSEQFF.

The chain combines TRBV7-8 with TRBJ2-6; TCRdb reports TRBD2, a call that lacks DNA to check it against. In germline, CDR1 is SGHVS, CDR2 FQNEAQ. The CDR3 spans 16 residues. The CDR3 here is CASKRGPTSGANVLTF. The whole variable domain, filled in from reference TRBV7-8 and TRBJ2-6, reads GAGVSQSPRYKVAKRGQDVALRCDPISGHVSLFWYQQALGQGPEFLTYFQNEAQLDKSGLPSDRFFAERPEGSVSTLKIQRTQQEDSAVYLCASKRGPTSGANVLTFGAGSRLTVL.

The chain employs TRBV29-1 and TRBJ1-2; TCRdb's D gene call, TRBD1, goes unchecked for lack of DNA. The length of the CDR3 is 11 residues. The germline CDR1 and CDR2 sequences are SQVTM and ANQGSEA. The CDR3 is CSAWGGYGYTF.

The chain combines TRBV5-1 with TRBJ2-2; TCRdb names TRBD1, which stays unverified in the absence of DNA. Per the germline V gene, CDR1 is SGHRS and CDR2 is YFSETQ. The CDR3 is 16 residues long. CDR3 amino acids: CASSLPTGGVTGELFF.

The CDR3 is CASSLRPRAPSSYNEQFF. This rearrangement joins TRBV6-2 or TRBV6-3 to TRBJ2-1; TCRdb reports TRBD1, a call that lacks DNA to check it against. Per germline, CDR1 MNHEY and CDR2 SVGEGT. The CDR3 has 18 amino acids.

CDR3 in amino acids: CASSIQAGSGELFF. This sequence joins TRBV19 and TRBJ2-2. The CDR3 extends over 14 amino acids. Germline V gene data show CDR1 as LNHDA and CDR2 as SQIVND (reference sequence).

CDR3 residues: CASYGGSSYNEQFF. The V gene is TRBV18, the J gene TRBJ2-1. The CDR3 totals 14 residues. Looked up from germline, CDR1 is KGHSH and CDR2 is LQKENI.

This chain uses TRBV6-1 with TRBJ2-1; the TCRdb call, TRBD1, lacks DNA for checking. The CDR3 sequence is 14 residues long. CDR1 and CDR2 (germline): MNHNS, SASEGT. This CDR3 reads CASSEPRRGGEQFF.

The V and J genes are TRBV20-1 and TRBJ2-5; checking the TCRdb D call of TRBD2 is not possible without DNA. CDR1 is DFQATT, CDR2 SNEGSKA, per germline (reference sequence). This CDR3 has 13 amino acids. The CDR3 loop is CSVSDRLAETQYF.

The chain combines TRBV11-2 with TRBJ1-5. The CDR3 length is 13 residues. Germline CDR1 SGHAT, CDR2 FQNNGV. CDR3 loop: CASSLGGFQPQHF.

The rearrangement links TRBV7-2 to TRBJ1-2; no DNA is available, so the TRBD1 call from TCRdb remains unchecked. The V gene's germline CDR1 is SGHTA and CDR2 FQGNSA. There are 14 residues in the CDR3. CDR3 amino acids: CASSSWTGSGGYTF. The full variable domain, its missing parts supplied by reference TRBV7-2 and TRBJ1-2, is GAGVSQSPSNKVTEKGKDVELRCDPISGHTALYWYRQSLGQGLEFLIYFQGNSAPDKSGLPSDRFSAERTGGSVSTLTIQRTQQEDSAVYLCASSSWTGSGGYTFGSGTRLTVV.

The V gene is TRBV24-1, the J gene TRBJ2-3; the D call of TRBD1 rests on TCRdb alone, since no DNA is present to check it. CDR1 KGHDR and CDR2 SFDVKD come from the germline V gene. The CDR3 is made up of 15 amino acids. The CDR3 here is CATSDRRDHTDTQYF.

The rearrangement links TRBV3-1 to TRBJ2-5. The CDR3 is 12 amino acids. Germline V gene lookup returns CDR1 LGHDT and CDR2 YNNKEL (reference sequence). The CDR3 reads CASSQAEETQYF.

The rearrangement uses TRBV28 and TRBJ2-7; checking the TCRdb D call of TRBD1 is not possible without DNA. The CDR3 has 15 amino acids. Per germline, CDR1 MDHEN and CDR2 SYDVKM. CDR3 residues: CASSQGTPASYEQYF.

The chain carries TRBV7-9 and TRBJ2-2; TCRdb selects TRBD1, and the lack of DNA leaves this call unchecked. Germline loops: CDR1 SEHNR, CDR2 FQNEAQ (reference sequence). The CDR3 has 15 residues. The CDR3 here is CAQNLQGSNTGELFF.